This T cell receptor (beta chain) was sequenced for a study of blood T cell repertoires in COVID-19. At the level of the study: The United States, Italy and Spain provided the acute and convalescent COVID-19 samples. Sources were T cells, B-cell-depleted T cells, or PBMCs; the material itself was cDNA or gDNA.

Authors' data handling: Estimates of nucleated cell counts were drawn from the amplification of reference gene primers. Here immunoSEQ multiplex PCR was the method, and the copy in TCRdb shows in-frame clones only, minus some. The V and J calls and the clone size are those of that table, but D and trimming were determined from the DNA. The sample has 95,000 to 150,000 clones, 65% to 80% seen once. This clone came up once. The sample holds other DNA sequences that translate to the same CDR3. Germline CDR1 reads LNHDA; CDR2 reads SQIVND (reference sequence). V lost 5 bases, J lost 5 bases, and 10 bases stayed unmatched. This CDR3 region has 18 residues.

This TCR derives from a human donor with acute or convalescent COVID-19. The donor label of this sample is uncertain. Sequenced sample: peripheral blood. The chain joins TRBV19 to TRBJ2-2; 14 nucleotides line up with TRBD2. The CDR3, as DNA: TGTGCCAGTAGTTCTTCGGGACTAGCGGGGGCACGAACCGGGGAGCTGTTTTTT. It is translated as CASSSSGLAGARTGELFF.